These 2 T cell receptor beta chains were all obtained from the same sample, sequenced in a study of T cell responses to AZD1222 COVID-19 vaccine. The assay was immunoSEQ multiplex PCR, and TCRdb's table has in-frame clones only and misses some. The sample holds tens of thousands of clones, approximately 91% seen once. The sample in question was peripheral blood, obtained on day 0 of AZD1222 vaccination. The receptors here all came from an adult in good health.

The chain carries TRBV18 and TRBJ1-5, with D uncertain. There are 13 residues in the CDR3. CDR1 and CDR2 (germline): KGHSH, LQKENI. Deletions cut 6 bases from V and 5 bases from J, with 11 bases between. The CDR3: CASSLNSDQPQHF. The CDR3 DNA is TGTGCCAGCTCCCTAAACAGCGATCAGCCCCAGCATTTT. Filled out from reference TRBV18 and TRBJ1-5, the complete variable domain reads NAGVMQNPRHLVRRRGQEARLRCSPMKGHSHVYWYRQLPEEGLKFMVYLQKENIIDESGMPKERFSAEFPKEGPSILRIQQVVRGDSAAYFCASSLNSDQPQHFGDGTRLSIL.

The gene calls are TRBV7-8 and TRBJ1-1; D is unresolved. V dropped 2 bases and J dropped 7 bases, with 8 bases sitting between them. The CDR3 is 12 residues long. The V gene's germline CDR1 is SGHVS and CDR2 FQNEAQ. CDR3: CASSLSGSEAFF. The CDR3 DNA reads TGTGCCAGCAGCTTATCGGGAAGTGAAGCTTTCTTT.